This T cell receptor (beta chain) appears in the sequencing data of a study of Ad26.COV2.S vaccination and SARS-CoV-2 variants (dated by TCRdb to the early 2020s). About the study as a whole: Vaccine-arm donors were drawn from COV1001, a multicentre, randomized, double-blind, placebo-controlled phase I-IIa trial of Ad26.COV2.S in healthy adults. Ad26.COV2.S was administered intramuscularly at 5 x 10^10 or 1 x 10^11 viral particles, either as a single shot or as two shots given 56 days apart. TCRbeta repertoire sequencing served as the tool for gauging how specific and how broad the SARS-CoV-2-reactive T cell receptors were following Ad26.COV2.S vaccination. A total of around 32 samples were included in the TCR-sequenced set, comprising around 19 Ad26.COV2.S vaccine recipients, 5 placebo recipients and 8 SARS-CoV-2 convalescent individuals. Participants in the trial were split at random into five groups of five each, receiving low-dose or high-dose Ad26.COV2.S once or twice, or else placebo on both occasions. Investigators did not know the trial group allocation while performing experiments and assessing outcomes. Summary of the overall study and its limitations: It was noted by the authors that total T cell responses may have been underestimated by the TCR breadth and depth analyses. Ad26.COV2.S recipients had higher spike-specific TCR breadth than placebo recipients (P = 0.0014). After vaccination, substantial breadth of spike-specific CD8+ and CD4+ T cell responses was reported. The study was not powered to compare responses between vaccine doses or regimens. Vaccine and placebo recipients had similar non-spike TCR breadth, a finding consistent with the vaccine containing only spike.

The immunoSEQ Assay was used to sequence TCRbeta CDR3 regions. After extraction, genomic DNA underwent amplification by bias-controlled multiplex PCR, followed by high-throughput sequencing. In the authors' own workflow: To quantify the absolute abundance of each unique TCRbeta CDR3 region, sequences were collapsed and filtered. Usable DNA was measured by amplifying reference genes present in all nucleated cells, and TCRbeta template counts were normalized to that usable DNA to estimate T cell fraction. Repertoire TCRs were annotated as SARS-CoV-2-specific by exact matching of V gene, CDR3 amino acid sequence and J gene to a known reactive TCR set. The reference SARS-CoV-2 TCR set was derived from MIRA and filtered for enrichment in COVID-19-positive ImmuneCODE repertoires, a step that removed public or cross-reactive TCRs. Using the MIRA antigens, annotated TCRs were further analysed by specific ORF or by position within an ORF. Breadth was defined as annotated unique rearrangements over total unique productive rearrangements; depth was the summed frequency of those rearrangements. Group comparisons of TCR breadth used two-sided Wilcoxon rank-sum tests. TCRdb's version of the immuneACCESS table is confined to in-frame rearrangements and falls short of the full clone set. An unresolved V gene accounts for under half of the shortfall where checked; the remainder is of unknown origin. V, J and clone size were drawn from that table, and D and trimming were deduced from the DNA. Within this sample are some 340,000 clones, with just under 85% of them counted one time only. The top ten clones comprise under 2.5% of the sample.

As regards this clone: Its antigen is not yet known. No qualities accompany the bases; no much larger clone lies one base away.

The treatment or condition label on this specimen signifies: 15 to 20 received Ad26.COV2.S at low or high dose, single or two shots; five or six received placebo; per-sample allocation not given. Repertoires of vaccine and placebo recipients were sequenced from samples collected on day 63 after the first injection. In Cohort 1b, some 25 adults aged 18-55 years were enrolled at a single site in Boston, USA, between 29 July and 7 August 2020. As a vaccine, Ad26.COV2.S was a replication-incompetent adenovirus type 26 vector that expressed a prefusion-stabilized SARS-CoV-2 spike protein derived from the original Wuhan strain. Including cysteine and phenylalanine, the CDR3 has 15 amino acids. Of all the DNA, just the CDR3 is kept, 45 bases in frame from base 1. V trim: 8 bases; J trim: 1 base; unmatched bases: 7. The germline V gene supplies CDR1 KGHSH and CDR2 LQKENI.

Specimen: peripheral blood, collected in a trial of Ad26.COV2.S vaccine versus placebo. The V and J genes are TRBV18 and TRBJ2-3, with 9 central nucleotides matching TRBD1. The sequence was collected from a person between 18 and 65 years old who received the Ad26.COV2.S COVID-19 vaccine or a placebo. The CDR3 is CASAGTGGGTDTQYF. The nucleotides are TGTGCCAGCGCGGGAACAGGGGGCGGCACAGATACGCAGTATTTT. The variable domain in full, with residues beyond the CDR3 obtained from the reference TRBV18 and TRBJ2-3 genes, is NAGVMQNPRHLVRRRGQEARLRCSPMKGHSHVYWYRQLPEEGLKFMVYLQKENIIDESGMPKERFSAEFPKEGPSILRIQQVVRGDSAAYFCASAGTGGGTDTQYFGPGTRLTVL.